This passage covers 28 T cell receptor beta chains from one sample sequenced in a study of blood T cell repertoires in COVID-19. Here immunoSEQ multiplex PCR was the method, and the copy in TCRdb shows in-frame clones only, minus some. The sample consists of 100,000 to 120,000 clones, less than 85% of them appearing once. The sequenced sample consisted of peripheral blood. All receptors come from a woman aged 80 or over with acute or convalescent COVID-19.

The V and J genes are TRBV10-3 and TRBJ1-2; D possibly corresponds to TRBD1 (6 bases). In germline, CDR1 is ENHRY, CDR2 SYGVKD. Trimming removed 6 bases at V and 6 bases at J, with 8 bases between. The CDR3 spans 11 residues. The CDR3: CAIRTGNGYTF. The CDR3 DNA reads TGTGCCATCAGAACAGGGAATGGCTACACCTTC.

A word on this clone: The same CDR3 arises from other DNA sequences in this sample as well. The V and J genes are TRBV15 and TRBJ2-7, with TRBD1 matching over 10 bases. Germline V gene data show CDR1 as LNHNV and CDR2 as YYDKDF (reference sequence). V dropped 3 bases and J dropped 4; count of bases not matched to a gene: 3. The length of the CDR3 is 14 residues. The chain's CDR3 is CATSRAGQGYEQYF. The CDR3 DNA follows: TGTGCCACCAGCAGGGCGGGACAGGGGTACGAGCAGTACTTC.

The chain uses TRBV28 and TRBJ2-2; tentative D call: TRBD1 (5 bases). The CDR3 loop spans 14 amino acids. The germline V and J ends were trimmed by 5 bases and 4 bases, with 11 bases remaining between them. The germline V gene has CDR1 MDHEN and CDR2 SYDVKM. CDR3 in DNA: TGTGCCAGCAGTGGGGTGGGGCGCACCGGGGAGCTGTTTTTT. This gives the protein CASSGVGRTGELFF.

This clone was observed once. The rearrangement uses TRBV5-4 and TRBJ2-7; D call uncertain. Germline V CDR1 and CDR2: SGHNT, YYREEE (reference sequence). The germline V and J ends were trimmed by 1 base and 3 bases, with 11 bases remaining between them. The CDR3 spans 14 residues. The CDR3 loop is CASSLNARSYEQYF. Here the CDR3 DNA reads TGTGCCAGCAGCTTGAACGCTAGGAGCTACGAGCAGTACTTC.

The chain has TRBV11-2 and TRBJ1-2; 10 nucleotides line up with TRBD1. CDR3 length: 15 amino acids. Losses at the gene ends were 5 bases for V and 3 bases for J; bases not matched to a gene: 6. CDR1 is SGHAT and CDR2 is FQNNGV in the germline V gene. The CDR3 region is CASSPGQGVDYGYTF. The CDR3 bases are TGTGCCAGCAGCCCAGGACAGGGGGTCGACTATGGCTACACCTTC.

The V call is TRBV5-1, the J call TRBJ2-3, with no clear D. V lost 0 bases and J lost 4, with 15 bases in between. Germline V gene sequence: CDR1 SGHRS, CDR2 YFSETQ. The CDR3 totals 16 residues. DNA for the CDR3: TGCGCCAGCAGCTTGGCTCCGAGAGCAAATCCAGATACGCAGTATTTT. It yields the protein CASSLAPRANPDTQYF. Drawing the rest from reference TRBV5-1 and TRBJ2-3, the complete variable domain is KAGVTQTPRYLIKTRGQQVTLSCSPISGHRSVSWYQQTPGQGLQFLFEYFSETQRNKGNFPGRFSGRQFSNSRSEMNVSTLELGDSALYLCASSLAPRANPDTQYFGPGTRLTVL.

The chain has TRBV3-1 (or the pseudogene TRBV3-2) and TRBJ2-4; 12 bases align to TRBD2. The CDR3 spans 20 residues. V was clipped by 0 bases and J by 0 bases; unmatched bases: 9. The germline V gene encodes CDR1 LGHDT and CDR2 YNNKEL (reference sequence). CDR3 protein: CASSQDLGRLAGVAKNIQYF. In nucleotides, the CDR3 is TGTGCCAGCAGCCAAGATCTAGGTAGACTAGCGGGAGTAGCCAAAAACATTCAGTACTTC.

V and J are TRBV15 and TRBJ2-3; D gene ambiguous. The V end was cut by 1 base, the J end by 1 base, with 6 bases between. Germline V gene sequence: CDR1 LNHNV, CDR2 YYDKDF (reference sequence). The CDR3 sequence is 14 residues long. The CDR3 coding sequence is TGTGCCACCAGCAGAGCCCGGGGCACAGATACGCAGTATTTT. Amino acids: CATSRARGTDTQYF.

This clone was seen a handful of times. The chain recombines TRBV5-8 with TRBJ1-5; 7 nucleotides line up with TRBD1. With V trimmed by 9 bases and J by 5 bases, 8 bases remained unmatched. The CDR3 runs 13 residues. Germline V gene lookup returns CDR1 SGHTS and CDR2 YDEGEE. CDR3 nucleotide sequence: TGTGCCACCTTAGAACAGGGGCATCAGCCCCAGCATTTT. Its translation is CATLEQGHQPQHF. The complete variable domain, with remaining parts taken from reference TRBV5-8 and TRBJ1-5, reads EAGVTQSPTHLIKTRGQQATLRCSPISGHTSVYWYQQALGLGLQFLLWYDEGEERNRGNFPPRFSGRQFPNYSSELNVNALELEDSALYLCATLEQGHQPQHFGDGTRLSIL.

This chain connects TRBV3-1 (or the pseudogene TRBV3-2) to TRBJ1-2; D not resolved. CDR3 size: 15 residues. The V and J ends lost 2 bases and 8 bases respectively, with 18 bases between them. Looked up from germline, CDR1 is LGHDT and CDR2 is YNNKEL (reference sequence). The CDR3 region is CASSQLNTARFGYTF. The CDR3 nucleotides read TGTGCCAGCAGCCAATTAAACACAGCTCGATTCGGCTACACCTTC.

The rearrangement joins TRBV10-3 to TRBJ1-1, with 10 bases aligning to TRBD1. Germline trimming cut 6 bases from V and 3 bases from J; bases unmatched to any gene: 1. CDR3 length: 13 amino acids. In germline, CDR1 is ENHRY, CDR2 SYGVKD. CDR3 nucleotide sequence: TGTGCCATCAGGGACAGGGGGGACACTGAAGCTTTCTTT. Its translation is CAIRDRGDTEAFF.

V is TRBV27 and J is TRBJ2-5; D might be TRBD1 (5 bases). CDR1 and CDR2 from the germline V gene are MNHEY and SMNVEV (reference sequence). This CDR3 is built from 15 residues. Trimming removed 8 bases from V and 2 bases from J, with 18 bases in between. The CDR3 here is CASSRSPGIQETQYF. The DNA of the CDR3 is TGTGCCAGCTCTAGATCCCCAGGGATTCAAGAGACCCAGTACTTC.

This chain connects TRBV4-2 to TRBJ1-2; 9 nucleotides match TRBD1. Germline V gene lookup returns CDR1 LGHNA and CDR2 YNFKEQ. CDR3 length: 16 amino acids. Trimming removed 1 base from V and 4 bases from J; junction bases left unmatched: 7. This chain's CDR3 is CASSQVRTGAFYGYTF. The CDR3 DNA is TGTGCCAGCAGCCAAGTCAGGACAGGGGCCTTCTATGGCTACACCTTC.

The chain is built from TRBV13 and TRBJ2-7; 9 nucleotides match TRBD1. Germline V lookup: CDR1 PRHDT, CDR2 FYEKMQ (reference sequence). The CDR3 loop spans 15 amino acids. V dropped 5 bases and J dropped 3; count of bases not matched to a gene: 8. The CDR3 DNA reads TGTGCCAGCAGCCCGACCGGGACAGGGATCTACGAGCAGTACTTC. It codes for CASSPTGTGIYEQYF.

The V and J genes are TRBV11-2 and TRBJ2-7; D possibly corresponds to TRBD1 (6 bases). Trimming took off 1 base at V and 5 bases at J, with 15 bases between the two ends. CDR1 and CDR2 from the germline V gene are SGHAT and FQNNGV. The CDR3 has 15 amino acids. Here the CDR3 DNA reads TGTGCCAGCAGCTTAGTGGTCAGGGGTTTGGACGAGCAGTACTTC. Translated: CASSLVVRGLDEQYF.

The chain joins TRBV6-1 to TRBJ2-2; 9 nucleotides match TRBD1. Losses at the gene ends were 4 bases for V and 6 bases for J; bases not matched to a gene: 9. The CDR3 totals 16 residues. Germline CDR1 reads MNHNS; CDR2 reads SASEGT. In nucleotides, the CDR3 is TGTGCCAGCAGTGCTTCCGGGACAGGGCGGGCCGGGGAGCTGTTTTTT. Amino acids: CASSASGTGRAGELFF.

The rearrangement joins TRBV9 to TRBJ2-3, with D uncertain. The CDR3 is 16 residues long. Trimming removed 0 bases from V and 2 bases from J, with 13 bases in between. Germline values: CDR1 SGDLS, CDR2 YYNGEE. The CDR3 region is CASSVGSVLYTDTQYF. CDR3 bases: TGTGCCAGCAGCGTAGGGTCAGTTCTTTACACAGATACGCAGTATTTT.

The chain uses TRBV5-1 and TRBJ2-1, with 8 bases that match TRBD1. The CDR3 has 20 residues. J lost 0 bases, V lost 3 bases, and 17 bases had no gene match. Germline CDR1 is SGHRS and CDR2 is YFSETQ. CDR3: CASSSPLYPGQASSYNEQFF. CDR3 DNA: TGCGCCAGCAGCTCTCCCCTTTACCCGGGACAGGCTAGCTCCTACAATGAGCAGTTCTTC.

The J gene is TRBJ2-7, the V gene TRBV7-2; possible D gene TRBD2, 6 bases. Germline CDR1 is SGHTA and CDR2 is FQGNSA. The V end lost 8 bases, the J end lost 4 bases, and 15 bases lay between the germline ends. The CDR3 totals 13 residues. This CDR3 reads CASSLTSSYEQYF. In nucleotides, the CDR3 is TGTGCCAGCTCCCTGACTAGTTCGTACGAGCAGTACTTC.

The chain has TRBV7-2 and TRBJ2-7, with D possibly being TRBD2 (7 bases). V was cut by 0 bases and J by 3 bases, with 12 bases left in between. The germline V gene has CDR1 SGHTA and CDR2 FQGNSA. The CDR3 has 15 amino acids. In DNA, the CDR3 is TGTGCCAGCAGCTTAGCGGCGGGGGCAGGCTACGAGCAGTACTTC. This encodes CASSLAAGAGYEQYF.

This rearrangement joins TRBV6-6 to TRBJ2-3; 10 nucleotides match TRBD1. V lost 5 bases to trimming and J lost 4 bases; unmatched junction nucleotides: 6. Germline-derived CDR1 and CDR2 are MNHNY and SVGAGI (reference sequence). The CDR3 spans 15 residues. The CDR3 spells CASSPGTGVADTQYF. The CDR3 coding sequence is TGTGCCAGCAGTCCCGGGACAGGGGTGGCAGATACGCAGTATTTT.

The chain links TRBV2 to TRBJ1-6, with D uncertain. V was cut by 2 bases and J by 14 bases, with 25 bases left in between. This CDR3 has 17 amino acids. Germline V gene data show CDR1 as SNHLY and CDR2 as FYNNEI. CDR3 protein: CASSELGIGRLGGSLHF. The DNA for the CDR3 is TGTGCCAGCAGTGAACTCGGGATTGGGCGCCTCGGAGGATCCCTCCACTTT.

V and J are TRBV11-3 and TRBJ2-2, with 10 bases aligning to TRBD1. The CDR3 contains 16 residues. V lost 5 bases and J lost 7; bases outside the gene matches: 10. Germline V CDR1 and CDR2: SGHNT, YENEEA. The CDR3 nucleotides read TGTGCCAGCAGCCAGGCCGGGACAGGGGCGGTCGGGGAGCTGTTTTTT. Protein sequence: CASSQAGTGAVGELFF. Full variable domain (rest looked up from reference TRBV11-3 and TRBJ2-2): EAGVVQSPRYKIIEKKQPVAFWCNPISGHNTLYWYLQNLGQGPELLIRYENEEAVDDSQLPKDRFSAERLKGVDSTLKIQPAELGDSAVYLCASSQAGTGAVGELFFGEGSRLTVL.

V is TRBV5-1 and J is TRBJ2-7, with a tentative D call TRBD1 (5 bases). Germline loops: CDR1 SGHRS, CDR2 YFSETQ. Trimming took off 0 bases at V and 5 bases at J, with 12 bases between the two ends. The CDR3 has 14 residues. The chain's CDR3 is CASSLASIRDEQYF. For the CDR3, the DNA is TGCGCCAGCAGCTTGGCCTCGATCAGGGACGAGCAGTACTTC.

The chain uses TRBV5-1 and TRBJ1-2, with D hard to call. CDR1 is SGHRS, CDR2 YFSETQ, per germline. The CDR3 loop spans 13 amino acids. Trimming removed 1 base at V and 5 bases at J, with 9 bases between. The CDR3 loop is CASSLSRGYGYTF. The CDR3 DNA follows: TGCGCCAGCAGCTTGAGCCGAGGGTATGGCTACACCTTC.

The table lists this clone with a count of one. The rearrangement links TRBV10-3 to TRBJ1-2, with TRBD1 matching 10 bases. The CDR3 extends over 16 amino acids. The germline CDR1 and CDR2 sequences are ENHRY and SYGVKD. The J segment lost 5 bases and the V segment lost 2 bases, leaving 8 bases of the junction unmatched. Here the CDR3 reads CAISEGDRGLRYGYTF. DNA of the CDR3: TGTGCCATCAGTGAGGGGGACAGGGGTTTGAGGTATGGCTACACCTTC.

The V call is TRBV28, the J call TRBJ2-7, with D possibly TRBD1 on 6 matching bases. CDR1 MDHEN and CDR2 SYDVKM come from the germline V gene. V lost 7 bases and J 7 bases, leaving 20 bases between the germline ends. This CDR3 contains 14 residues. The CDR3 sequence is CASIPTGIIREQYF. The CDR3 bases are TGTGCCAGCATACCTACAGGGATCATTCGGGAGCAGTACTTC.

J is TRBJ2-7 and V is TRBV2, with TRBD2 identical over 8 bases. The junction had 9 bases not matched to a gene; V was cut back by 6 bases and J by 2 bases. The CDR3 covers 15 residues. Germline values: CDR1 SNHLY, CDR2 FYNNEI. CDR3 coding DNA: TGTGCCAGCAGCGTGTCGAGCGGGGGCCCCTACGAGCAGTACTTC. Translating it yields CASSVSSGGPYEQYF.